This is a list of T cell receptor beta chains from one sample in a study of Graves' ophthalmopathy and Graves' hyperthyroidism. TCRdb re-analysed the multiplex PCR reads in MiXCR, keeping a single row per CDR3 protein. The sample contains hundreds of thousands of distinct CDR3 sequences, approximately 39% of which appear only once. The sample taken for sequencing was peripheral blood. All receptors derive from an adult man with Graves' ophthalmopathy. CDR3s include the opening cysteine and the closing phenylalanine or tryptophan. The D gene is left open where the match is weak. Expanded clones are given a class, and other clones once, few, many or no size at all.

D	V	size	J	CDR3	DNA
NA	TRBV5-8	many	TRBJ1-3	CASSLNGNTIYF	TGTGCCAGCAGCTTGAATGGAAACACCATATATTTT
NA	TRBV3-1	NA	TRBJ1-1	CASSQDSAGNTEAFF	TGTGCCAGCAGCCAAGATAGTGCAGGGAACACTGAAGCTTTCTTT
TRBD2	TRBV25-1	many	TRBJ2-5	CASRKGLAGVAETQYF	TGTGCCAGCAGAAAGGGACTAGCGGGAGTAGCAGAGACCCAGTACTTC
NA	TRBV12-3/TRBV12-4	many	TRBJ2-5	CASSRPWGETQYF	TGTGCCAGCAGCCGACCTTGGGGAGAGACCCAGTACTTC
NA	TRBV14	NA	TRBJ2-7	CASSQVGAGSGQYF	TGTGCCAGCAGCCAAGTCGGTGCCGGCTCGGGGCAGTACTTC
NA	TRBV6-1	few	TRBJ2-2	CATKGRTGELFF	TGTGCCACTAAGGGGCGCACCGGGGAGCTGTTTTTT
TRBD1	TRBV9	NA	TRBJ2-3	CASSVALTGGSTDTQYF	TGTGCCAGCAGCGTAGCCCTTACAGGGGGAAGCACAGATACGCAGTATTTT
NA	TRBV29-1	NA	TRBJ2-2	CSAEQGLGSGELFF	TGCAGCGCTGAACAGGGACTTGGTTCCGGGGAGCTGTTTTTT
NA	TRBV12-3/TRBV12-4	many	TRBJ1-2	CASSPRMTTNYGYTF	TGTGCCAGCAGTCCCAGGATGACTACTAACTATGGCTACACCTTC
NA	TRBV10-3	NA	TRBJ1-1	CAISESRQMNTEAFF	TGTGCCATCAGTGAGTCGAGACAAATGAACACTGAAGCTTTCTTT
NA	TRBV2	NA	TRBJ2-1	CASSPPVGSYNEQFF	TGTGCCAGCAGCCCCCCCGTTGGGTCCTACAATGAGCAGTTCTTC
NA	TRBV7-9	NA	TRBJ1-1	CASSQPPLWTEAFF	TGTGCCAGCAGTCAACCCCCCTTGTGGACTGAAGCTTTCTTT
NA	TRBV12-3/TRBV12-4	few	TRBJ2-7	CASSLEGGPYEQYF	TGTGCCAGCAGTTTAGAAGGAGGGCCTTACGAGCAGTACTTC
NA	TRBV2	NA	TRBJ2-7	CAWSGRVLSYEQYF	TGTGCCTGGAGTGGTAGGGTTCTTTCCTACGAGCAGTACTTC
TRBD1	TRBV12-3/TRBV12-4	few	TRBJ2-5	CASSRDRGYMKTQYF	TGTGCCAGCAGCCGGGACAGGGGGTATATGAAGACCCAGTACTTC
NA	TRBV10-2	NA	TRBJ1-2	CAAGRGGAYF	TGCGCCGCCGGGCGTGGGGGGGCATACTTC
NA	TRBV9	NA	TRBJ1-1	CASSLGSPQEAFF	TGTGCCAGCAGTTTAGGGTCTCCCCAGGAGGCTTTCTTT
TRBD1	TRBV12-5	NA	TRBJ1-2	CASGLQGASYGYTF	TGTGCTAGTGGTTTGCAGGGGGCTAGCTATGGCTACACCTTC
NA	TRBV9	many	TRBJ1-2	CASSVAIGKANYGYTF	TGTGCCAGCAGCGTAGCTATCGGGAAAGCTAACTATGGCTACACCTTC
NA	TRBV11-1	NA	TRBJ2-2	CASSQEGLTGELFF	TGTGCCAGCAGCCAAGAAGGGTTAACCGGGGAGCTGTTTTTT
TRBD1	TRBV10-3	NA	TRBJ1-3	CAISLTGSSGNTIYF	TGTGCCATCAGTCTGACAGGGTCCTCTGGAAACACCATATATTTT
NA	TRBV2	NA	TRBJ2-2	CASSRGGNTGELFF	TGTGCCAGCAGCCGTGGGGGAAACACCGGGGAGCTGTTTTTT
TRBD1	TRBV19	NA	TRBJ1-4	CASSIVGQRFNEKLFF	TGTGCCAGTAGTATAGTGGGACAGCGGTTTAATGAAAAACTGTTTTTT